This T cell receptor beta chain was observed in a study of T-cell reconstitution after alpha-beta-depleted transplantation in children. Study outcomes and limitations: Certain patients had high TCRbeta diversity at day 60, and it came from recipient T cells and thymic progenitors that survived. One year post-transplant, T-cell counts and diversity were largely derived from T cells produced anew.

Researchers prepared the TCRbeta library using unique molecular identifiers, the study reports. TCRdb itself ran the PCR reads through MiXCR, one entry per CDR3 protein. Among about 980,000 distinct CDR3 sequences listed, about 29% were seen once. V lost 4 bases and J lost 5, with 14 bases in between. This CDR3 is built from 15 residues. As concerns this clonotype: Its target is unknown.

The sequence came from a boy in the first two years of life who had a stem cell transplant for SCID, so the T cells may come from the graft donor. This sample comprised PBMCs, mostly from graft donor cells, obtained 360 days after TCRalphabeta/CD19-depleted stem cell transplant. This chain links TRBV12-3 or TRBV12-4 with TRBJ2-2; a possible D gene is TRBD2 (5 bases). The CDR3 region is CASSYRETFTGELFF. CDR3 bases: TGTGCCAGCAGTTACCGGGAAACCTTTACCGGGGAGCTGTTTTTT.